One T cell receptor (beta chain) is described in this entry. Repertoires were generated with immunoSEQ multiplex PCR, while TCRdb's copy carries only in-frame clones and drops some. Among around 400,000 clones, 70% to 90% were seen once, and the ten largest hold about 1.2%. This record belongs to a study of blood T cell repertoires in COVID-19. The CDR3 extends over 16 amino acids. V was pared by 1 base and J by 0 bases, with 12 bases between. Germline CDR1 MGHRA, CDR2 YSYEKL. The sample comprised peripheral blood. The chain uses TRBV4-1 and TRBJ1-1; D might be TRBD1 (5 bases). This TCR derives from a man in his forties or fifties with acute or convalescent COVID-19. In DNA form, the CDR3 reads TGCGCCAGCAGCCAAGTAGGGGCGGGGGTGAACACTGAAGCTTTCTTT. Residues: CASSQVGAGVNTEAFF.